This T cell receptor beta chain stems from a study of early stage breast cancer tumors. Notes on the study in general: Unsorted bulk genomic DNA sequencing lacked pairing and functional marker data.

This CDR3 region has 13 residues. Germline CDR1 is MGHDK and CDR2 is SYGVNS. The V segment lost 6 bases and the J segment 2 bases; nucleotides outside the gene matches: 4. Notes on this clone: Its antigen is unknown.

Measured with immunoSEQ multiplex PCR; TCRdb has only the in-frame clones, and not every one. The sample includes 50,000 to 65,000 clones, 65% to 80% seen only once; the top ten take 3% to 3.5%. This TCR derives from a person under 45 with breast cancer. What was sequenced was blood. The gene calls are TRBV25-1 and TRBJ2-7, with 7 positions matching TRBD1. CDR3: CASRPTGTYEQYF. CDR3 coding DNA: TGTGCCAGCAGACCGACAGGGACCTACGAGCAGTACTTC.